This is a list of T cell receptor beta chains from one sample in a study of Ad26.COV2.S vaccination and SARS-CoV-2 variants. Here immunoSEQ multiplex PCR was the method, and the copy in TCRdb shows in-frame clones only, minus some. The sample includes hundreds of thousands of clones, approximately 86% of them seen just once. This sample comprised peripheral blood, obtained in a trial of Ad26.COV2.S vaccine versus placebo. The receptors originated from a person between 18 and 65 years old who received the Ad26.COV2.S COVID-19 vaccine or a placebo. Each CDR3 is given with its conserved first and last residue. The D gene is left open where the match is weak. Not all rows give a size; the values are once, few, many and, for expanded clones, a class.

J	V	size	D	CDR3	DNA
TRBJ1-5	TRBV19	-	TRBD1	CASSERQGAGNQPQHF	TGTGCCAGTAGTGAACGACAGGGGGCCGGCAATCAGCCCCAGCATTTT
TRBJ2-3	TRBV7-2	-	TRBD1	CASSRTRDRADTQYF	TGTGCCAGCAGCCGTACACGGGACAGGGCGGATACGCAGTATTTT
TRBJ2-5	TRBV10-3	once	-	CAISESGAETQYF	TGTGCCATCAGTGAGTCAGGGGCCGAGACCCAGTACTTC
TRBJ1-3	TRBV3-1/TRBV3-2	once	-	CASSHFRFSGNTIYF	TGTGCCAGCAGCCATTTCAGGTTTTCTGGAAACACCATATATTTT
TRBJ2-1	TRBV9	-	-	CASSTEGGRYEQFF	TGTGCCAGCAGCACTGAGGGCGGAAGGTATGAGCAGTTCTTC
TRBJ1-1	TRBV7-8	-	TRBD1	CASSLTGATEAFF	TGTGCCAGCAGCCTGACAGGGGCCACTGAAGCTTTCTTT
TRBJ1-5	TRBV28	-	-	CASSWGHSNQPQHF	TGTGCCAGCAGTTGGGGCCATAGCAATCAGCCCCAGCATTTT
TRBJ1-4	TRBV14	-	-	CASSKGLGQPASGLFF	TGTGCCAGCAGCAAAGGCCTGGGCCAGCCCGCCTCGGGACTGTTTTTT
TRBJ1-2	TRBV5-6	-	-	CASSLADSSGYTF	TGTGCCAGCAGCTTGGCGGACAGTTCCGGCTACACCTTC
TRBJ1-5	TRBV30	once	-	CAWGQRNQPQHF	TGTGCCTGGGGACAGAGGAATCAGCCCCAGCATTTT
TRBJ1-4	TRBV6-4	-	-	CASSLRRGADNEKLFF	TGTGCCAGCAGCCTGAGGAGGGGGGCGGACAATGAAAAACTGTTTTTT
TRBJ1-1	TRBV7-2	few	-	CASGRGMNTEAFF	TGTGCCAGCGGGAGGGGGATGAACACTGAAGCTTTCTTT
TRBJ1-1	TRBV19	-	-	CASSTRGTLNTEAFF	TGTGCCAGTAGTACCCGCGGTACCCTGAACACTGAAGCTTTCTTT
TRBJ1-2	TRBV18	-	TRBD1	CASSLGTGGVNYGYTF	TGTGCCAGCTCACTCGGGACAGGGGGCGTCAATTATGGCTACACCTTC
TRBJ1-4	TRBV28	-	-	CASLPGQTNEKLFF	TGTGCCAGCCTGCCTGGACAGACTAATGAAAAACTGTTTTTT
TRBJ2-1	TRBV7-2	-	-	CASSFSREGGPSNEQFF	TGTGCCAGCAGCTTCTCTAGGGAGGGGGGCCCCTCCAATGAGCAGTTCTTC
TRBJ2-5	TRBV18	-	-	CASSPPGQGGETQYF	TGTGCCAGCTCACCACCGGGTCAGGGAGGAGAGACCCAGTACTTC
TRBJ1-5	TRBV7-8	few	-	CASSFVTGDQPQHF	TGTGCCAGCAGCTTCGTAACGGGAGATCAGCCCCAGCATTTT
TRBJ2-1	TRBV13	-	-	CASSSHQRIEQFF	TGTGCCAGCAGCTCCCACCAGCGGATTGAGCAGTTCTTC
TRBJ1-2	TRBV12-3/TRBV12-4	-	-	CASSLSRVYGYTF	TGTGCCAGCAGTTTGAGTCGGGTCTATGGCTACACCTTC
TRBJ2-5	TRBV5-1	-	-	CASSLGGGETQYF	TGCGCCAGCAGCTTGGGGGGAGGAGAGACCCAGTACTTC
TRBJ1-3	TRBV6-5	-	TRBD1	CASSYQGAHGNTIYF	TGTGCCAGCAGTTACCAGGGGGCGCATGGAAACACCATATATTTT
TRBJ1-5	TRBV18	once	-	CASSPGVDQPQHF	TGTGCCAGCTCACCAGGGGTAGATCAGCCCCAGCATTTT
TRBJ2-7	TRBV19	-	-	CASSIAGGYEQYF	TGTGCCAGTAGTATAGCGGGCGGCTACGAGCAGTACTTC
TRBJ2-7	TRBV4-3	-	TRBD1	CASSQDRDRAYEQYF	TGCGCCAGCAGCCAAGATAGGGACAGGGCCTACGAGCAGTACTTC
TRBJ2-7	TRBV7-9	-	-	CASSLVGGDEQYF	TGTGCCAGCAGCTTAGTTGGGGGCGACGAGCAGTACTTC
TRBJ1-4	TRBV15	-	-	CATSRPGVLGEKLFF	TGTGCCACCAGCAGACCAGGGGTTTTAGGTGAAAAACTGTTTTTT
TRBJ1-2	TRBV7-2	-	-	CASSSQGYGYTF	TGTGCCAGCAGCTCTCAGGGGTATGGCTACACCTTC